Listed below are T cell receptor beta chains from one sample, sequenced in a study of T cell responses to AZD1222 COVID-19 vaccine. Profiling relied on immunoSEQ multiplex PCR, and the TCRdb table lists in-frame clones only, not all of them. Altogether 90,000 to 120,000 clones are present, about 90% being singletons, with the ten largest covering less than 9.5%. The sequencing here drew on peripheral blood, taken on day 0 of AZD1222 vaccination. The receptors stem from an adult in good health. The CDR3 runs from the conserved cysteine through the conserved F or W. D genes are given only for firm matches. Some rows have no size entry. The others give once, few or many, or a class for an expanded clone.

NA	TRBV5-4	TRBJ2-4	TRBD1	16	TGTGCCAGCAGCTTGGGGGACAGAATAGCCAAAAACATTCAGTACTTC	CASSLGDRIAKNIQYF
NA	TRBV25-1	TRBJ2-7	NA	15	TGTGCCAGCAGTGTCTGGGCGGGGAACCGCTACGAGCAGTACTTC	CASSVWAGNRYEQYF
NA	TRBV27	TRBJ2-1	TRBD2	16	TGTGCCAGCGGGACGGGACTAGCGGGAGCCCGCAATGAGCAGTTCTTC	CASGTGLAGARNEQFF
NA	TRBV28	TRBJ1-6	NA	14	TGTGCCAGCACCTCGGACAGTTATAATTCACCCCTCCACTTT	CASTSDSYNSPLHF
NA	TRBV9	TRBJ1-1	TRBD1	14	TGTGCCAGCAGCGGACAGGGTAAGGACACTGAAGCTTTCTTT	CASSGQGKDTEAFF
NA	TRBV28	TRBJ2-7	TRBD2	13	TGTGCCAGCTGGACTAGCAGGAACTACGAGCAGTACTTC	CASWTSRNYEQYF
few	TRBV2	TRBJ2-1	NA	17	TGTGCCAGCAGTGATCTCGTAACCGAAATCTCCTACAATGAGCAGTTCTTC	CASSDLVTEISYNEQFF
NA	TRBV24-1	TRBJ1-2	TRBD1	15	TGTGCCACCCCCTGTCGGGGACAGGGGATCTATGGCTACACCTTC	CATPCRGQGIYGYTF
NA	TRBV6-6	TRBJ2-3	NA	13	TGTGCCGGGATGGCGCCGCGCACAGATACGCAGTATTTT	CAGMAPRTDTQYF
NA	TRBV4-2	TRBJ2-7	TRBD1	16	TGTGCCAGCAGCCCGGACGGACCAGGGGGTGGCTACGAGCAGTACTTC	CASSPDGPGGGYEQYF
NA	TRBV9	TRBJ1-2	NA	14	TGTGCCAGCAGCGTAGGTGGGGACGGCTATGGCTACACCTTC	CASSVGGDGYGYTF
NA	TRBV19	TRBJ1-2	NA	14	TGTGCCAGTAGGTCCGGGCGGGACCCTTATGGCTACACCTTC	CASRSGRDPYGYTF
NA	TRBV6-6	TRBJ2-1	TRBD1	14	TGTGCCAGTAAGACAGGGCTCTCCTACAATGAGCAGTTCTTC	CASKTGLSYNEQFF
NA	TRBV12-5	TRBJ2-5	NA	15	TGTGCTAGTGGTTTGGGTTCGGGGGCGCGGGAGACCCAGTACTTC	CASGLGSGARETQYF
NA	TRBV6-2/TRBV6-3	TRBJ2-7	NA	11	TGTGCCAGCAGCCCCTCCTACGAGCAGTACTTC	CASSPSYEQYF
once	TRBV28	TRBJ1-2	NA	13	TGTGCCAGCAGTTTTAGGACAGATCATGGCTACACCTTC	CASSFRTDHGYTF
NA	TRBV3-1/TRBV3-2	TRBJ2-3	NA	15	TGTGCCAGCAGCCGGGGGGATGGAGGAGCAGATACGCAGTATTTT	CASSRGDGGADTQYF